Following are 21 T cell receptor beta chains from one sample sequenced in a study of T cells after yellow fever vaccination. TCRdb re-derived calls from the 5' RACE reads in MiXCR, one entry per CDR3 protein. The sample carries a few hundred thousand distinct CDR3 sequences, around 4.5% recorded once. Sequences were derived from PBMCs, sampled 15 days after the yellow fever booster vaccination. Receptors were obtained from a man aged 18 to 30 who received the YFV17D yellow fever vaccine.

This clonotype was found many times. The J gene is TRBJ1-1, the V gene TRBV12-3 or TRBV12-4, with D perhaps matching TRBD1 (5 bases). Trimming stripped 1 base from V and 8 bases from J, with 11 bases between. The CDR3 is 13 amino acids. CDR3 coding DNA: TGTGCCAGCAGTTTAGAAGGGACCTTGGAAGCTTTCTTT. Its translation is CASSLEGTLEAFF.

This clonotype was recorded many times. The chain carries TRBV12-3 or TRBV12-4 and TRBJ2-5; 7 nucleotides match TRBD1. The CDR3 is made up of 13 amino acids. The trim removed 4 bases at V and 5 bases at J, leaving 4 bases unmatched. DNA for the CDR3: TGTGCCAGCAGTTCTGACAGGGCTGAGACCCAGTACTTC. Protein sequence: CASSSDRAETQYF.

The V gene is TRBV6-1, the J gene TRBJ2-2, with TRBD1 matching over 8 bases. From germline, CDR1 is MNHNS and CDR2 SASEGT. After removal of 8 bases from V and 6 bases from J, the junction contained 8 bases not matched to a gene. The length of the CDR3 is 14 residues. CDR3 nucleotide sequence: TGTGCCAGCGGGCCGACAGGGGCCCCCGGGGAGCTGTTTTTT. Residues: CASGPTGAPGELFF.

This clonotype was observed at least ten times. V usage is TRBV20-1 and J usage is TRBJ1-2; TRBD1 matches 8 bases. The germline gives CDR1 DFQATT, CDR2 SNEGSKA (reference sequence). This CDR3 comprises 15 residues. V was clipped by 8 bases and J by 5 bases; unmatched bases: 16. The CDR3 DNA reads TGCAGTTCAGACGACCTAAACAGGGGGGGGTATGGCTACACCTTC. It is translated as CSSDDLNRGGYGYTF.

In DNA form, the CDR3 reads TGTGCCAGCACCAGGCGCATACTCTCTGGGGCCAACGTCCTGACTTTC. It is translated as CASTRRILSGANVLTF. The chain joins TRBV6-5 to TRBJ2-6; D call uncertain. The germline CDR1 and CDR2 sequences are MNHEY and SVGAGI. The CDR3 is made up of 16 amino acids. Trimming stripped 7 bases from V and 0 bases from J, with 13 bases between.

The chain couples TRBV6-1 to TRBJ2-7, with D unclear. The germline V gene encodes CDR1 MNHNS and CDR2 SASEGT. CDR3 length equals 13 residues. V gave up 2 bases and J gave up 2 bases, with 7 bases separating them. The CDR3 nucleotides read TGTGCCAGCAGTGAATCCAGGACCTACGAGCAGTACTTC. Translated, it gives CASSESRTYEQYF.

This clonotype was picked up many times. This chain uses TRBV4-2 with TRBJ1-4, with a tentative D call TRBD1 (5 bases). Germline V CDR1 and CDR2: LGHNA, YNFKEQ. The CDR3 spans 14 residues. V was shortened by 0 bases and J by 3 bases, with 5 bases between the two germline ends. DNA for the CDR3: TGTGCCAGCAGCCAAGAGACAGCTAATGAAAAACTGTTTTTT. Amino acids: CASSQETANEKLFF.

The sample holds a few counts of this clonotype. This chain joins TRBV20-1 and TRBJ2-7; D not certain. In germline, CDR1 is DFQATT, CDR2 SNEGSKA (reference sequence). The CDR3 is 14 residues long. Trimming pared 6 bases from V and 6 bases from J, leaving 21 bases between. CDR3 amino acids: CSARPRLGSLEQYF. CDR3 bases: TGCAGTGCCAGACCACGGCTGGGGTCTCTCGAGCAGTACTTC.

This clonotype has only a few counts. The CDR3: CSGRVYTKLYGYTF. Here the CDR3 DNA reads TGCAGTGGGAGGGTCTACACGAAATTATATGGCTACACCTTC. The J gene is TRBJ1-2, the V gene TRBV20-1; D is ambiguous. The CDR3 totals 14 residues. Germline V gene sequence: CDR1 DFQATT, CDR2 SNEGSKA (reference sequence). Trimming stripped 7 bases from V and 5 bases from J, with 20 bases between.

This clonotype turned up a few times. The chain combines TRBV29-1 with TRBJ2-5; D possibly corresponds to TRBD2 (5 bases). Germline CDR1 reads SQVTM; CDR2 reads ANQGSEA. V was pared by 3 bases and J by 5 bases, with 16 bases between. The CDR3 sequence is 14 residues long. CDR3 region: CSVEGTSDSETQYF. The CDR3 DNA is TGCAGCGTTGAGGGAACTAGTGATTCGGAGACCCAGTACTTC.

This clonotype appeared many times. The rearrangement uses TRBV6-5 and TRBJ1-1, with D perhaps matching TRBD1 (5 bases). This CDR3 contains 14 residues. V dropped 5 bases and J dropped 0 bases, with 10 bases sitting between them. The germline CDR1 and CDR2 sequences are MNHEY and SVGAGI. The CDR3 DNA sequence: TGTGCCAGCAGTCTTGGGGCGATGAACACTGAAGCTTTCTTT. This translates into CASSLGAMNTEAFF.

This clonotype was detected only a few times. V usage is TRBV6-5 and J usage is TRBJ2-3; the D gene is possibly TRBD2 (7 bases). The CDR3 spans 15 residues. V lost 2 bases and J 5 bases, leaving 14 bases between the germline ends. Germline V CDR1 and CDR2: MNHEY, SVGAGI. This CDR3 reads CASSYGGRGGDTQYF. DNA of the CDR3: TGTGCCAGCAGTTACGGTGGTAGGGGGGGAGATACGCAGTATTTT.

This clonotype was detected only a few times. The CDR3 region has the DNA TGTGCCAGCAGTGTGGACAGGGCCACCGGGGAGCTGTTTTTT. Protein sequence: CASSVDRATGELFF. The chain carries TRBV6-1 and TRBJ2-2; 8 positions match TRBD1. CDR1 is MNHNS and CDR2 is SASEGT in the germline V gene. This CDR3 contains 14 residues. Trimming removed 4 bases from V and 4 bases from J; junction bases left unmatched: 2.

This clonotype was recorded many times. The CDR3 here is CASSLEGPREAFF. The CDR3 coding sequence is TGCGCCAGCAGCTTGGAGGGGCCTCGCGAAGCTTTCTTT. This rearrangement joins TRBV5-1 to TRBJ1-1; tentatively, D is TRBD1 (5 bases). Germline CDR1 and CDR2: SGHRS and YFSETQ. V gave up 0 bases and J gave up 8 bases, with 11 bases separating them. The CDR3 is 13 amino acids.

There are many counts of this clonotype. The gene calls are TRBV10-3 and TRBJ2-6; the D call may be TRBD1 or TRBD2 (6 bases each). The CDR3 totals 15 residues. V was pared by 4 bases and J by 4 bases, with 11 bases between. Per germline, CDR1 ENHRY and CDR2 SYGVKD. The CDR3 loop is CAISAPGAGANVLTF. The CDR3 DNA reads as TGTGCCATCAGTGCCCCGGGGGCCGGGGCCAACGTCCTGACTTTC.

The chain joins TRBV20-1 to TRBJ2-6; weak D call: TRBD2 (6 bases). This CDR3 contains 15 residues. Per germline, CDR1 DFQATT and CDR2 SNEGSKA (reference sequence). Trimming left V 5 bases short and J 2 bases short, with 13 bases between. The CDR3 nucleotides read TGCAGTGCTCTTTCATGGGGGGCTGGGGCCAACGTCCTGACTTTC. Protein: CSALSWGAGANVLTF.

This clonotype has a count of ten or more. J is TRBJ2-2 and V is TRBV3-1; D possibly corresponds to TRBD1 (5 bases). CDR1 is LGHDT, CDR2 YNNKEL, per germline (reference sequence). The V end lost 3 bases, the J end lost 4 bases, and 15 bases lay between the germline ends. The CDR3 sequence is 16 residues long. The DNA of the CDR3 is TGTGCCAGCAGCCACAGTCTAGGGGCGAGCACCGGGGAGCTGTTTTTT. Amino acids: CASSHSLGASTGELFF.

This clonotype was detected ten times or more. The V and J genes are TRBV5-8 and TRBJ1-2; D ambiguous. V was pared by 0 bases and J by 2 bases, with 14 bases between. Looked up from germline, CDR1 is SGHTS and CDR2 is YDEGEE. The CDR3 is made up of 16 amino acids. The CDR3 DNA reads as TGTGCCAGCAGCTTGGAACCGGGTAGAGAAAACTATGGCTACACCTTC. This translates into CASSLEPGRENYGYTF.

Many counts were recorded for this clonotype. The chain joins TRBV24-1 to TRBJ2-1, with a weak D call TRBD1 (6 bases). The V gene lost 4 bases and the J gene lost 15 bases, with 15 bases spanning the gap. From germline, CDR1 is KGHDR and CDR2 SFDVKD. The CDR3 runs 12 residues. For the CDR3, the DNA is TGTGCCACCAGTGAATTTACAGGGTCTTGGTTCTTC. Translation: CATSEFTGSWFF.

This clonotype was counted a few times. A junction end diverges from the germline sequence, so it may reflect a read error. The chain uses TRBV5-5 and TRBJ2-1; perhaps TRBD1 as D (5 bases). Germline CDR1 reads SGHKS; CDR2 reads YYEKEE (reference sequence). The CDR3 totals 13 residues. In DNA, the CDR3 is TGTGCCAGCAGGTTGGACACCCTGAATGAGCAGTTCTTC. It codes for CASRLDTLNEQFF.

This clonotype occurred many times. The V call is TRBV12-3 or TRBV12-4, the J call TRBJ2-7; TRBD2 matches 9 bases. CDR3 length equals 12 residues. After removal of 10 bases from V and 5 bases from J, the junction contained 6 bases not matched to a gene. The CDR3 spells CATAGGLNEQYF. The CDR3 nucleotides are TGTGCCACCGCGGGGGGGCTCAACGAGCAGTACTTC.